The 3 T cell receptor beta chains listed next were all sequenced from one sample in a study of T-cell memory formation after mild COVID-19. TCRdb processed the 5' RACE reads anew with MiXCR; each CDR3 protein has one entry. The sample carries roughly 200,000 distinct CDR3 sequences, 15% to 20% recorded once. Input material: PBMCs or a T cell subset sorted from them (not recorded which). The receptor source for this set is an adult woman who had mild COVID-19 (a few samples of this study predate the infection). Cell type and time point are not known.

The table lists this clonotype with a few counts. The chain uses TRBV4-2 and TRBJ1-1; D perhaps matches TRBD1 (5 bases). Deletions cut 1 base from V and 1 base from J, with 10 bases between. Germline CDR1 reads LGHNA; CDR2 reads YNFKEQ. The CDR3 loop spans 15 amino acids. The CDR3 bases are TGTGCCAGCAGCCAAGCCTTTCAGGGGAACACTGAAGCTTTCTTT. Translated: CASSQAFQGNTEAFF.

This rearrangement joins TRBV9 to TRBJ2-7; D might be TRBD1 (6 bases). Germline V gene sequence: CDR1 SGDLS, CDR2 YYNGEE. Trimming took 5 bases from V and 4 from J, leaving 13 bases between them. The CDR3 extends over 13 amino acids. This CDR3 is CASSPDSKYEQYF. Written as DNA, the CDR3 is TGTGCCAGCAGTCCGGACAGTAAGTACGAGCAGTACTTC.

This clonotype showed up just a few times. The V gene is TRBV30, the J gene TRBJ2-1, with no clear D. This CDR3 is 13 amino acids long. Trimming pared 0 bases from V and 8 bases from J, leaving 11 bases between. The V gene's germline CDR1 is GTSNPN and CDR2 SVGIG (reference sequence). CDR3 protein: CAWSVTQVHEQFF. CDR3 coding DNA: TGTGCCTGGAGTGTAACGCAGGTCCATGAGCAGTTCTTC. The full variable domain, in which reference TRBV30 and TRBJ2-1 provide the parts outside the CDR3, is SQTIHQWPATLVQPVGSPLSLECTVEGTSNPNLYWYRQAAGRGLQLLFYSVGIGQISSEVPQNLSASRPQDRQFILSSKKLLLSDSGFYLCAWSVTQVHEQFFGPGTRLTVL.